This T cell receptor (beta chain) came from a study of T cell repertoires in aging, cancer and after chemotherapy. On the study more broadly: Pre- and post-chemotherapy samples were paired from chronic lymphocytic leukemia patients treated with fludarabine- or bendamustine-based regimens. Whole-study findings and limits: Lymphoid organ infiltration in hematological cancer patients may impair thymic emigration or peripheral T cell expansion.

This clonotype is medium-sized within its sample. What it binds is unknown. The template was genomic DNA from peripheral blood, not RNA. Multiplex touch-down PCR with TRB-A/B primers amplified rearranged V-D-J TRB sequences. TCRdb passed the multiplex PCR reads through MiXCR, listing each CDR3 protein once. The repertoire has about 9,000 distinct CDR3 sequences, about a quarter of them found once; the top ten carry around 15%. The sequence came from a human donor with a blood cancer. The donor label of this sample is uncertain. Sequenced material: blood.

The CDR3 region is CASSLVAASSTDTQYF. Here the CDR3 DNA reads TGTGCCAGCAGCTTAGTCGCAGCCTCTAGCACAGATACGCAGTATTTT. The J gene is TRBJ2-3, the V gene TRBV7-6; D remains unclear. The germline CDR1 and CDR2 sequences are SGHVS and FNYEAQ. The CDR3 totals 16 residues. The V and J ends lost 1 base and 0 bases respectively, with 11 bases between them.